Below are 20 T cell receptor beta chains sequenced from a single sample in a study of cytomegalovirus exposure and HLA in healthy donors. Amplification used 60 Vbeta primers and 13 Jbeta primers. Assay: immunoSEQ multiplex PCR; the TCRdb copy retains only in-frame clones and omits some. In the table there are around 110,000 clones, 50% to 65% of which are singletons. The sample taken for sequencing was PBMCs. Source of these receptors: a woman aged 35 to 49 in good health and CMV-seropositive.

The V call is TRBV6-1, the J call TRBJ1-2; 7 bases fit TRBD1. Germline CDR1 reads MNHNS; CDR2 reads SASEGT. This CDR3 contains 17 residues. V was clipped by 4 bases and J by 3 bases; unmatched bases: 14. The CDR3 here is CASSGGTEEPPYYGYTF. CDR3 bases: TGTGCCAGCAGTGGAGGGACAGAGGAACCCCCCTACTATGGCTACACCTTC.

The rearrangement links TRBV9 to TRBJ1-2; D possibly corresponds to TRBD1 (5 bases). Deletions cut 4 bases from V and 8 bases from J, with 27 bases between. CDR1 is SGDLS and CDR2 is YYNGEE in the germline V gene. This CDR3 is built from 17 residues. The CDR3 DNA sequence: TGTGCCAGCAGCTCCCTTGGGGGATCGGCGGGGGAAGAGGGCTACACCTTC. Translated, it gives CASSSLGGSAGEEGYTF.

For the CDR3, the DNA is TGTGCCAGCAGCTTGAACGTAGCGAGCACAGATACGCAGTATTTT. This gives the protein CASSLNVASTDTQYF. The chain couples TRBV11-2 to TRBJ2-3; D is possibly TRBD2 (5 bases). The CDR3 is 15 residues long. Between the trimmed V and J ends, which lost 3 bases and 0 bases, there was a span of 10 bases. Germline V gene lookup returns CDR1 SGHAT and CDR2 FQNNGV.

J is TRBJ2-7 and V is TRBV5-6, with 9 nucleotides matching TRBD1. Germline values: CDR1 SGHDT, CDR2 YYEEEE. This CDR3 region has 16 residues. The V and J ends lost 0 bases and 4 bases, in that order; junction bases with no gene match: 8. The CDR3 loop is CASSLARDRERYEQYF. The DNA for the CDR3 is TGTGCCAGCAGCTTGGCCCGGGACAGGGAGAGGTACGAGCAGTACTTC.

This clone appeared a few times. The gene calls are TRBV10-3 and TRBJ2-3; 12 bases line up with TRBD2. CDR3 length: 16 amino acids. V lost 4 bases, J lost 10 bases, and 12 bases stayed unmatched. CDR1 and CDR2 from the germline V gene are ENHRY and SYGVKD. CDR3 amino acids: CAISVLLAGGMGAQYF. CDR3 nucleotides: TGTGCCATCAGTGTCCTTCTAGCGGGAGGGATGGGTGCGCAGTATTTT.

The chain recombines TRBV5-1 with TRBJ1-5; TRBD1 matches at 10 bases. This CDR3 spans 15 amino acids. Losses at the gene ends were 4 bases for V and 4 bases for J; bases not matched to a gene: 5. Germline V CDR1 and CDR2: SGHRS, YFSETQ. The chain's CDR3 is CASSRGTGENQPQHF. The CDR3 coding sequence is TGCGCCAGCAGCCGCGGGACAGGGGAGAATCAGCCCCAGCATTTT.

The chain combines TRBV4-3 with TRBJ1-5; 11 bases agree with TRBD1. The trim removed 6 bases at V and 5 bases at J, leaving 6 bases unmatched. In germline, CDR1 is LGHNA, CDR2 YSLEER. This CDR3 is 15 amino acids long. CDR3 in amino acids: CASSRDRGLYQPQHF. DNA of the CDR3: TGCGCCAGCAGTAGGGACAGGGGGTTGTATCAGCCCCAGCATTTT.

The chain links TRBV13 to TRBJ2-2; TRBD2 is a possible D gene (6 bases). The CDR3 totals 15 residues. Germline loops: CDR1 PRHDT, CDR2 FYEKMQ (reference sequence). The V gene lost 2 bases and the J gene lost 5 bases, with 12 bases spanning the gap. Here the CDR3 reads CASSLRGIPTGELFF. The CDR3 DNA follows: TGTGCCAGCAGCTTACGGGGGATTCCTACCGGGGAGCTGTTTTTT.

The rearrangement uses TRBV30 and TRBJ2-1, with 9 bases identical to TRBD2. The CDR3 consists of 20 residues. The ends lost 3 bases at V and 0 bases at J; junction bases unmatched: 18. Germline values: CDR1 GTSNPN, CDR2 SVGIG (reference sequence). The CDR3 protein is CAWRGGRAGTLWSSYNEQFF. CDR3 nucleotides: TGTGCCTGGAGAGGCGGGAGGGCCGGAACTTTATGGAGCTCCTACAATGAGCAGTTCTTC. The full variable domain, with the rest looked up from reference TRBV30 and TRBJ2-1, is SQTIHQWPATLVQPVGSPLSLECTVEGTSNPNLYWYRQAAGRGLQLLFYSVGIGQISSEVPQNLSASRPQDRQFILSSKKLLLSDSGFYLCAWRGGRAGTLWSSYNEQFFGPGTRLTVL.

The chain uses TRBV11-3 and TRBJ2-7; 7 positions agree with TRBD1. The V and J ends lost 10 bases and 6 bases, in that order; junction bases with no gene match: 12. Looked up from germline, CDR1 is SGHNT and CDR2 is YENEEA. The CDR3 length is 13 residues. The DNA of the CDR3 is TGTGCCATCCAGCAAGGGACAGACAGCGAGCAGTACTTC. Translation: CAIQQGTDSEQYF.

V and J are TRBV29-1 and TRBJ1-4; D is unresolved. V was pared by 5 bases and J by 8 bases, with 15 bases between. CDR1 is SQVTM, CDR2 ANQGSEA, per germline. This CDR3 region has 13 residues. The DNA of the CDR3 is TGCAGCGTTCCCCCAACCAGGAACGAAAAACTGTTTTTT. The encoded protein is CSVPPTRNEKLFF.

The rearrangement links TRBV7-9 to TRBJ1-4; D gene uncertain. Germline assignment: CDR1 SEHNR and CDR2 FQNEAQ (reference sequence). V was clipped by 6 bases and J by 6 bases, with 11 bases between them. CDR3 length equals 13 residues. The CDR3 here is CASSQASYEKLFF. The CDR3 nucleotides read TGTGCCAGCAGTCAAGCCTCTTATGAAAAACTGTTTTTT.

The chain carries TRBV7-9 and TRBJ2-1; D unclear. CDR1 is SEHNR and CDR2 is FQNEAQ in the germline V gene (reference sequence). V dropped 5 bases and J dropped 7 bases, with 24 bases sitting between them. The CDR3 is 17 amino acids. Here the CDR3 DNA reads TGTGCCAGCAGCCTCCATATAGGCCTCCTGGGCCCTAATGAGCAGTTCTTC. Amino acids: CASSLHIGLLGPNEQFF.

The genes are TRBV14 and TRBJ2-3, with a weak D call TRBD2 (6 bases). Germline V gene data show CDR1 as SGHDN and CDR2 as FVKESK. The CDR3 has 15 amino acids. The germline V and J ends were trimmed by 4 bases and 0 bases, with 11 bases remaining between them. The CDR3, as DNA: TGTGCCAGCAGCCCCGGGAGTGTGAGCACAGATACGCAGTATTTT. Translation gives CASSPGSVSTDTQYF.

As for this clone: Other DNA sequences in the sample encode the same CDR3. This sequence joins TRBV29-1 and TRBJ2-3; the D gene is possibly TRBD2 (6 bases). Looked up from germline, CDR1 is SQVTM and CDR2 is ANQGSEA. This CDR3 is 14 amino acids long. Trimming removed 5 bases from V and 0 bases from J, with 12 bases in between. CDR3 coding DNA: TGCAGCGTTACATCGGGGGAGAGCACAGATACGCAGTATTTT. Encoded protein: CSVTSGESTDTQYF.

A few counts support this clone. The CDR3 DNA reads as TGCGCCAGCCGGATAGGAAGGGGAAACTACGAGCAGTACTTC. Amino acid sequence: CASRIGRGNYEQYF. The chain links TRBV5-1 to TRBJ2-7; D might be TRBD1 (5 bases). This CDR3 region has 14 residues. CDR1 and CDR2 from the germline V gene are SGHRS and YFSETQ. Trimming removed 7 bases at V and 3 bases at J, with 17 bases between.

The gene calls are TRBV7-9 and TRBJ1-1; the match to TRBD1 covers 7 bases. Germline-derived CDR1 and CDR2 are SEHNR and FQNEAQ (reference sequence). Trimming took 5 bases from V and 5 from J; bases not matched to a gene: 8. This CDR3 is built from 14 residues. The CDR3 region has the DNA TGTGCCAGCAGCCCAGGGACAGTGGGGACTGAAGCTTTCTTT. The encoded protein is CASSPGTVGTEAFF.

The rearrangement joins TRBV5-1 to TRBJ2-7, with 13 bases identical to TRBD2. CDR3 length equals 15 residues. Germline V gene sequence: CDR1 SGHRS, CDR2 YFSETQ. V shed 5 bases and J 6 bases; nucleotides not matched to a gene: 8. CDR3 nucleotide sequence: TGCGCCAGCAGTGGGACTAGCGGGGAGCTGGGCGAGCAGTACTTC. Translation: CASSGTSGELGEQYF.

This chain uses TRBV19 with TRBJ1-4; weak D call: TRBD1 (6 bases). There are 15 residues in the CDR3. Germline assignment: CDR1 LNHDA and CDR2 SQIVND (reference sequence). Trimming cost V 3 bases and J 7 bases, with 15 bases left between them. The chain's CDR3 is CASSIGTGYGEKLFF. CDR3 DNA: TGTGCCAGTAGTATTGGTACAGGGTATGGTGAAAAACTGTTTTTT. The variable domain in full, with the rest retrieved from reference TRBV19 and TRBJ1-4, is DGGITQSPKYLFRKEGQNVTLSCEQNLNHDAMYWYRQDPGQGLRLIYYSQIVNDFQKGDIAEGYSVSREKKESFPLTVTSAQKNPTAFYLCASSIGTGYGEKLFFGSGTQLSVL.

The J gene is TRBJ2-1, the V gene TRBV6-5, with a weak D call TRBD2 (5 bases). The CDR3 has 13 amino acids. V was trimmed by 6 bases and J by 7 bases, leaving 13 bases between them. Germline values: CDR1 MNHEY, CDR2 SVGAGI. The CDR3 loop reads CASSRGPENEQFF. In DNA form, the CDR3 reads TGTGCCAGCAGCCGCGGGCCCGAAAATGAGCAGTTCTTC.